The 15 T cell receptor beta chains below were found in one sample sequenced in a study of CD8 T cells in Susac syndrome. Reverse transcription of about 0.45 to 1 ug RNA used random hexamers. TCRdb re-analysed the immunoSEQ multiplex PCR reads in MiXCR, keeping a single row per CDR3 protein. The sample lists about 190,000 distinct CDR3 sequences; approximately 93% were seen once. Sequencing was performed on CD4+ T cells from PBMCs. The receptors were sampled from a human donor in good health.

The V gene is TRBV28, the J gene TRBJ1-4, with 9 bases fitting TRBD1. Trimming removed 3 bases from V and 13 bases from J; junction bases left unmatched: 12. From germline, CDR1 is MDHEN and CDR2 SYDVKM. The CDR3 covers 15 residues. CDR3: CASSFGDRVSSGLFF. CDR3 nucleotides: TGTGCCAGCAGTTTTGGGGACAGGGTCTCCTCGGGACTGTTTTTT. The full variable domain, its missing parts supplied by reference TRBV28 and TRBJ1-4, is DVKVTQSSRYLVKRTGEKVFLECVQDMDHENMFWYRQDPGLGLRLIYFSYDVKMKEKGDIPEGYSVSREKKERFSLILESASTNQTSMYLCASSFGDRVSSGLFFGSGTQLSVL.

This chain connects TRBV28 to TRBJ1-2; weak D call: TRBD1 (5 bases). CDR3 length equals 13 residues. The germline V gene encodes CDR1 MDHEN and CDR2 SYDVKM. Trimming pared 5 bases from V and 3 bases from J, leaving 10 bases between. CDR3 in amino acids: CASSPWGDYGYTF. The CDR3 nucleotides are TGTGCCAGCAGTCCCTGGGGGGACTATGGCTACACCTTC.

This chain's CDR3 is CASIDRGNLGTEAFF. DNA of the CDR3: TGTGCCAGCATTGACAGGGGAAATTTGGGCACTGAAGCTTTCTTT. The chain recombines TRBV2 with TRBJ1-1; 8 bases line up with TRBD1. Trimming cost V 7 bases and J 4 bases; bases outside gene matches: 11. From germline, CDR1 is SNHLY and CDR2 FYNNEI. This CDR3 has 15 amino acids.

The rearrangement uses TRBV20-1 and TRBJ2-3; D possibly corresponds to TRBD2 (5 bases). Germline CDR1 is DFQATT and CDR2 is SNEGSKA (reference sequence). V lost 3 bases, J lost 8 bases, and 15 bases lay in between. CDR3 length equals 13 residues. Here the CDR3 DNA reads TGCAGTGCTAGCGCTAGCCGGCAGAGTACGCAGTATTTT. Translated, it gives CSASASRQSTQYF.

In nucleotides, the CDR3 is TGCGCCAGCAGCGGATACACAGATACGCAGTATTTT. Its protein is CASSGYTDTQYF. The chain has TRBV5-1 and TRBJ2-3, with D uncertain. The V end lost 4 bases, the J end lost 2 bases, and 5 bases lay between the germline ends. Germline V gene data show CDR1 as SGHRS and CDR2 as YFSETQ. This CDR3 has 12 amino acids.

The J gene is TRBJ1-2, the V gene TRBV28; D might be TRBD1 (5 bases). Trimming pared 6 bases from V and 4 bases from J, leaving 21 bases between. The CDR3 is made up of 16 amino acids. Per germline, CDR1 MDHEN and CDR2 SYDVKM. CDR3 nucleotides: TGTGCCAGCAGCCTTTGGGGACGGACCTCACGCTATGGCTACACCTTC. The encoded protein is CASSLWGRTSRYGYTF.

This chain uses TRBV7-2 with TRBJ1-1, with D possibly being TRBD1 (5 bases). Germline V gene sequence: CDR1 SGHTA, CDR2 FQGNSA. This CDR3 region has 16 residues. V dropped 3 bases and J dropped 5 bases, with 19 bases sitting between them. The CDR3 is CASSFPPGGSRTEAFF. CDR3 in DNA: TGTGCCAGCAGCTTTCCCCCGGGGGGTTCAAGGACTGAAGCTTTCTTT.

The gene calls are TRBV15 and TRBJ2-1; D gene unclear. Germline V CDR1 and CDR2: LNHNV, YYDKDF (reference sequence). The CDR3 contains 14 residues. The V end was cut by 5 bases, the J end by 7 bases, with 15 bases between. Here the CDR3 reads CATSGYRLGNEQFF. CDR3 sequence (DNA): TGTGCCACCAGCGGCTATCGATTAGGAAATGAGCAGTTCTTC.

The chain joins TRBV29-1 to TRBJ1-1; possibly TRBD1 for D (6 bases). With 2 bases removed from V and 1 base from J, the gap between germline ends came to 11 bases. Germline loops: CDR1 SQVTM, CDR2 ANQGSEA. CDR3 length: 14 amino acids. The CDR3 DNA sequence: TGCAGCGTTGAACAGGGAGGGGGGAACACTGAAGCTTTCTTT. The encoded protein is CSVEQGGGNTEAFF.

V gene TRBV2 combines with J gene TRBJ1-2; 10 positions agree with TRBD1. Trimming cost V 2 bases and J 8 bases; bases outside gene matches: 14. The germline V gene encodes CDR1 SNHLY and CDR2 FYNNEI. This CDR3 contains 17 residues. The chain's CDR3 is CASSENLWGTGVSGYTF. The CDR3 DNA is TGTGCCAGCAGTGAAAACCTTTGGGGGACAGGGGTGAGCGGCTACACCTTC.

The chain is built from TRBV2 and TRBJ1-6; D is possibly TRBD1 (6 bases). Per germline, CDR1 SNHLY and CDR2 FYNNEI. V was cut by 6 bases and J by 13 bases, with 10 bases left in between. This CDR3 spans 11 amino acids. The CDR3 region has the DNA TGTGCCAGCAGGGTTACAGGGCCCCTCCACTTT. Protein product: CASRVTGPLHF.

This clonotype was seen only once. V is TRBV29-1 and J is TRBJ1-2, with TRBD1 as a possible D gene (6 bases). This CDR3 is 11 amino acids long. The germline gives CDR1 SQVTM, CDR2 ANQGSEA. Deletions cut 2 bases from V and 8 bases from J, with 9 bases between. In DNA form, the CDR3 reads TGCAGCGTTGAAACAGGGAACGGCTACACCTTC. Its protein is CSVETGNGYTF. The whole variable domain, remainder taken from reference TRBV29-1 and TRBJ1-2, is SAVISQKPSRDICQRGTSLTIQCQVDSQVTMMFWYRQQPGQSLTLIATANQGSEATYESGFVIDKFPISRPNLTFSTLTVSNMSPEDSSIYLCSVETGNGYTFGSGTRLTVV.

The V and J genes are TRBV15 and TRBJ2-5; TRBD2 agrees at 7 bases. CDR1 and CDR2 (germline): LNHNV, YYDKDF (reference sequence). CDR3 length equals 15 residues. J was trimmed by 3 bases and V by 0 bases; bases with no gene match: 4. CDR3 sequence (DNA): TGTGCCACCAGCAGAGACATCGCGGGGGAAGAGACCCAGTACTTC. Translation: CATSRDIAGEETQYF. Combining the CDR3 with reference TRBV15 and TRBJ2-5 gives the whole variable domain DAMVIQNPRYQVTQFGKPVTLSCSQTLNHNVMYWYQQKSSQAPKLLFHYYDKDFNNEADTPDNFQSRRPNTSFCFLDIRSPGLGDTAMYLCATSRDIAGEETQYFGPGTRLLVL.

The chain links TRBV27 to TRBJ1-1; no clear D gene. The CDR3 is made up of 11 amino acids. V gave up 10 bases and J gave up 1 base, with 7 bases separating them. Germline V CDR1 and CDR2: MNHEY, SMNVEV (reference sequence). CDR3 region: CATLRNTEAFF. CDR3 in DNA: TGTGCCACCCTACGGAACACTGAAGCTTTCTTT.

V usage is TRBV6-2 or TRBV6-3 and J usage is TRBJ1-1; possibly TRBD1 for D (6 bases). Germline CDR1 and CDR2: MNHEY and SVGEGT. The CDR3 extends over 13 amino acids. Trimming cost V 4 bases and J 9 bases, with 15 bases left between them. This chain's CDR3 is CASSWTEGVQAFF. The CDR3 coding sequence is TGTGCCAGCAGTTGGACAGAGGGCGTTCAAGCTTTCTTT.